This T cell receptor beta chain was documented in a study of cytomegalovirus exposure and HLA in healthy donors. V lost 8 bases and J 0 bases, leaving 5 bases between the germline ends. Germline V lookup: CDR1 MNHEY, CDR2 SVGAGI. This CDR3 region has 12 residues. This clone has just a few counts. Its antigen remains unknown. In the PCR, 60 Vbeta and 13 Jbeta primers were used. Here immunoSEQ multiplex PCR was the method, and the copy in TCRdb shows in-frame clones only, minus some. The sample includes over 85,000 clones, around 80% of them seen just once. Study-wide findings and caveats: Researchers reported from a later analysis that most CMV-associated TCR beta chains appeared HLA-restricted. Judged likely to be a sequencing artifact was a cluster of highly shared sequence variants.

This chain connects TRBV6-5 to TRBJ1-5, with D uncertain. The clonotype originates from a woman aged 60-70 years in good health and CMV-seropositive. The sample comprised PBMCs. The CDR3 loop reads CASHSSNQPQHF. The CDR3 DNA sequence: TGTGCCAGCCATAGTAGCAATCAGCCCCAGCATTTT.